The following is a T cell receptor beta chain sequence with its context. As yet, its antigen is unknown. Here immunoSEQ multiplex PCR was the method, and the copy in TCRdb shows in-frame clones only, minus some. The sample has 55,000 to 80,000 clones; roughly nine tenths are singletons. These data belong to a study of OX40 agonist ivuxolimab in advanced cancers. Study background: Patients' therapy was ivuxolimab, an antibody that acts as an agonist of OX40 (CD134).

The study's findings and limits: In the 0.1 to 3.0 mg/kg range, CD4+ and CD8+ blood T cells had expanded clonally by week 6. More expanded clones were found, on average, in CD8+ than in CD4+ T cells. Partly responding patients at 0.1-3.0 mg/kg showed some of the smallest clonal expansion.

This CDR3 spans 14 amino acids. V shed 5 bases and J shed 1 base, with 11 bases lying between them. In germline, CDR1 is MNHNS, CDR2 SASEGT. The specimen was CD4+ or CD8+ T cells sorted from blood, collected in a trial of the OX40 agonist ivuxolimab. The rearrangement links TRBV6-1 to TRBJ1-1; the D gene is possibly TRBD1 (5 bases). The clonotype comes from an adult with an advanced solid tumor such as melanoma, head and neck, liver or kidney cancer. The CDR3 DNA reads as TGTGCCAGCAGTCTAGGGGCGGGGAACACTGAAGCTTTCTTT. It codes for CASSLGAGNTEAFF.